Reported below is one TCR beta chain. The antigen remains unidentified. The CDR3 length is 15 residues. The germline V gene has CDR1 MNHEY and CDR2 SVGAGI. The ends were cut back, 1 base at V and 1 base at J, with 10 bases in the middle. The data were taken from a study of blood T cells in healthy people across ages. Study-level points and caveats: Whereas aged donors had fewer naive CD4+ cells, long-lived donors had more of them and higher diversity.

Combining a sample-barcoded 5' primer with a J-beta primer mix, a second PCR ran for 7 to 11 cycles. TCRdb ran MiXCR on the 5' RACE reads and lists one entry per CDR3 protein. The sample includes around 1,800,000 distinct CDR3 sequences, approximately 39% of them seen just once. The receptor's source is a human donor in good health. Sequencing was done on a sample of blood. This chain links TRBV6-5 with TRBJ1-1; tentative D call: TRBD1 (5 bases). CDR3: CASSYYTGANTEAFF. Here the CDR3 DNA reads TGTGCCAGCAGTTACTACACCGGGGCGAACACTGAAGCTTTCTTT.